The 14 T cell receptor beta chains reported below all come from one sample, sequenced in a study of blood T cell repertoires in COVID-19. Assay: immunoSEQ multiplex PCR; the TCRdb copy retains only in-frame clones and omits some. The data contain approximately 160,000 clones, about 86% of them singletons. Sequencing was performed on PBMCs or T cells enriched from blood (not recorded which). The source is a man in his fifties who had recovered from COVID-19.

The chain joins TRBV9 to TRBJ1-1; 10 nucleotides match TRBD1. V lost 3 bases and J lost 4; bases outside the gene matches: 3. The CDR3 runs 14 residues. Per germline, CDR1 SGDLS and CDR2 YYNGEE. The DNA of the CDR3 is TGTGCCAGCAGCGCACGACAGGGGGCCACTGAAGCTTTCTTT. It translates to CASSARQGATEAFF.

V gene TRBV5-6 combines with J gene TRBJ1-3, with D possibly matching TRBD1 (5 bases). The V gene lost 5 bases and the J gene lost 1 base, with 10 bases spanning the gap. Per the germline V gene, CDR1 is SGHDT and CDR2 is YYEEEE. The CDR3 is made up of 14 amino acids. DNA for the CDR3: TGTGCCAGCAGGCGGACAATATCTGGAAACACCATATATTTT. Its protein product is CASRRTISGNTIYF.

This rearrangement joins TRBV10-3 to TRBJ1-3; 8 bases are a match to TRBD1. V lost 4 bases, J lost 0 bases, and 2 bases stayed unmatched. Germline CDR1 ENHRY, CDR2 SYGVKD. CDR3 size: 15 residues. Here the CDR3 DNA reads TGTGCCATCAGTGTCAGGGGGCTCTCTGGAAACACCATATATTTT. As protein: CAISVRGLSGNTIYF.

The CDR3 nucleotides are TGTGCCAGCAGTTTCCATAACACCGGGGAGCTGTTTTTT. This gives the protein CASSFHNTGELFF. V usage is TRBV27 and J usage is TRBJ2-2; D gene unclear. This CDR3 spans 13 amino acids. Per the germline V gene, CDR1 is MNHEY and CDR2 is SMNVEV (reference sequence). V was shortened by 3 bases and J by 2 bases, with 4 bases between the two germline ends.

The chain couples TRBV6-6 to TRBJ1-3; D unresolved. CDR3 length equals 15 residues. Germline CDR1 MNHNY, CDR2 SVGAGI (reference sequence). V was pared by 2 bases and J by 3 bases, with 11 bases between. Here the CDR3 reads CASSYGLSGGNTIYF. Here the CDR3 DNA reads TGTGCCAGCAGTTACGGACTCTCCGGTGGAAACACCATATATTTT.

This clone was seen only once. J is TRBJ1-3 and V is TRBV7-2, with D perhaps TRBD1 (6 bases). The CDR3 totals 16 residues. V lost 0 bases and J lost 0, with 9 bases in between. Germline V gene data show CDR1 as SGHTA and CDR2 as FQGNSA. CDR3 in DNA: TGTGCCAGCAGCTTAGCAGGGGGTAACTCTGGAAACACCATATATTTT. This translates into CASSLAGGNSGNTIYF.

The rearrangement joins TRBV12-3 or TRBV12-4 to TRBJ1-4; 7 bases agree with TRBD1. The CDR3 is 13 amino acids. J was trimmed by 1 base and V by 9 bases; bases with no gene match: 2. CDR3 protein: CASRQGTNEKLFF. DNA for the CDR3: TGTGCCAGTAGACAGGGAACTAATGAAAAACTGTTTTTT.

CDR3 nucleotides: TGTGCCAGCAGCCCGGGGACAGGGTACTATGGCTACACCTTC. Translation: CASSPGTGYYGYTF. This chain joins TRBV13 and TRBJ1-2, with 9 bases lining up with TRBD1. The V gene's germline CDR1 is PRHDT and CDR2 FYEKMQ (reference sequence). The V and J ends lost 5 bases and 3 bases, in that order; junction bases with no gene match: 4. The CDR3 consists of 14 residues.

The chain joins TRBV27 to TRBJ1-6, with D possibly being TRBD1 (6 bases). The V gene lost 5 bases and the J gene lost 0 bases, with 20 bases spanning the gap. CDR1 MNHEY and CDR2 SMNVEV come from the germline V gene (reference sequence). The CDR3 length is 19 residues. CDR3 DNA sequence: TGTGCCAGCAGTCTCAGGGGTGTTCCCCTAAGCTCCTATAATTCACCCCTCCACTTT. Residues: CASSLRGVPLSSYNSPLHF.

This clone has a single count. The CDR3 DNA follows: TGCGCCAGCAGCCGCGAGGGGGCGCGGGACACTGAAGCTTTCTTT. Translating gives CASSREGARDTEAFF. This chain uses TRBV5-1 with TRBJ1-1; 7 nucleotides agree with TRBD1. V lost 4 bases to trimming and J lost 3 bases; unmatched junction nucleotides: 9. There are 15 residues in the CDR3. Germline V lookup: CDR1 SGHRS, CDR2 YFSETQ.

The chain employs TRBV19 and TRBJ2-3; 9 positions match TRBD2. CDR1 and CDR2 from the germline V gene are LNHDA and SQIVND (reference sequence). After removal of 5 bases from V and 0 bases from J, the junction contained 18 bases not matched to a gene. This CDR3 is built from 20 residues. The CDR3 spells CASSPRLAGSLSISTDTQYF. The CDR3 DNA is TGTGCCAGTAGTCCCCGCCTAGCGGGGAGCCTATCAATTAGCACAGATACGCAGTATTTT.

This clone was counted once. The chain carries TRBV12-3 or TRBV12-4 and TRBJ2-7; 7 nucleotides agree with TRBD1. The CDR3 is 12 amino acids. With V trimmed by 6 bases and J by 4 bases, 3 bases remained unmatched. The CDR3 DNA reads as TGTGCCAGCAGCTTGACAGGGTACGAGCAGTACTTC. Translation gives CASSLTGYEQYF.

Concerning this clone: Within the sample, other DNA sequences also encode this same CDR3. The chain joins TRBV20-1 to TRBJ1-1, with unresolved D. The CDR3 has 11 amino acids. Germline CDR1 reads DFQATT; CDR2 reads SNEGSKA (reference sequence). Deletions cut 0 bases from V and 5 bases from J, with 4 bases between. The CDR3 loop reads CSARDQTEAFF. The CDR3 coding sequence is TGCAGTGCTAGAGATCAGACTGAAGCTTTCTTT.

The V gene is TRBV7-2, the J gene TRBJ2-7; TRBD2 matches 8 bases. V trimming: 1 base; J trimming: 5 bases; junction bases outside the gene matches: 13. Germline V gives CDR1 SGHTA, CDR2 FQGNSA. CDR3 length: 17 residues. The CDR3 sequence is CASSLGAGGGPNHEQYF. CDR3 sequence (DNA): TGTGCCAGCAGCTTAGGGGCAGGCGGGGGGCCCAACCACGAGCAGTACTTC.